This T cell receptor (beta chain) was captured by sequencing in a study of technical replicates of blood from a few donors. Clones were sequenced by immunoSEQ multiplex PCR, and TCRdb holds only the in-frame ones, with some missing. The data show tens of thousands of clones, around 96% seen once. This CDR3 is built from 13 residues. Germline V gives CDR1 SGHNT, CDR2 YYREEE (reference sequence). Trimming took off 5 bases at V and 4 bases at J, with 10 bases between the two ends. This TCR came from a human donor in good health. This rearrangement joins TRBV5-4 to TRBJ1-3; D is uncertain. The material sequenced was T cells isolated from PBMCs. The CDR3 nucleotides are TGTGCCAGCAGTTCCGGGATCGGAAACACCATATATTTT. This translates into CASSSGIGNTIYF.